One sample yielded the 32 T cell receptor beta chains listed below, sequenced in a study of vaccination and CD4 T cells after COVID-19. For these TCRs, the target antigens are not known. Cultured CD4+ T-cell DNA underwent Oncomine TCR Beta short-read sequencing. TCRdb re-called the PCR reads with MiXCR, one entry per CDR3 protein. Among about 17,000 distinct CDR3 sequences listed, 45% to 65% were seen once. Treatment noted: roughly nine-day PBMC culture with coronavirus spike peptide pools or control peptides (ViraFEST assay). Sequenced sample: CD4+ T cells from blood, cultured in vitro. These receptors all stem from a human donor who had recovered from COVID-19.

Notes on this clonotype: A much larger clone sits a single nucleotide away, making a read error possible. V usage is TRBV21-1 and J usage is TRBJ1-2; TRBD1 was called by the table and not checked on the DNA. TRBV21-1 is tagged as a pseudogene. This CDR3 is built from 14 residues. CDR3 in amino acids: CASSAEGGSYGHTF. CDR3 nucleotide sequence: TGTGCCAGCAGCGCGGAAGGGGGCTCCTATGGCCACACCTTC.

CDR3 sequence reads: CASSPLQGAKNIQYF. The CDR3 region has the DNA TGTGCCAGCAGCCCACTACAGGGAGCCAAAAACATTCAGTACTTC. The rearrangement joins TRBV11-2 to TRBJ2-4; a possible D gene is TRBD1 (6 bases). CDR3 length: 15 residues. The germline CDR1 and CDR2 sequences are SGHAT and FQNNGV. V lost 5 bases, J lost 0 bases, and 11 bases lay in between.

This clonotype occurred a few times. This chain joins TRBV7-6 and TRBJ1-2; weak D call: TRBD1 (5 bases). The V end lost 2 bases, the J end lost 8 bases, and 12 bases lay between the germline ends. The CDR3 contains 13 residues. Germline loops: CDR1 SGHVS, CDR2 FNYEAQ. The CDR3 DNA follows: TGTGCCAGCAGCTTATTTGGGGGTGTCGGCTACACCTTC. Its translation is CASSLFGGVGYTF.

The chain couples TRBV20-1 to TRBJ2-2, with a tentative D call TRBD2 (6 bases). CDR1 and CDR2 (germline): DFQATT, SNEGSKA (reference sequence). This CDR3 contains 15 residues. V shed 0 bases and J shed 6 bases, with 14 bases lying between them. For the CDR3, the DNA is TGCAGTGCTAGAGATCACAGGCGGGGCGCCGGGGAGCTGTTTTTT. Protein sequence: CSARDHRRGAGELFF.

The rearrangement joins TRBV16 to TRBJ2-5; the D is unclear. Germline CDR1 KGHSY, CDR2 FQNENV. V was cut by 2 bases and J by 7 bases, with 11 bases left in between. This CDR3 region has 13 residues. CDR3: CASSQIGSGTQYF. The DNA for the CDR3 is TGTGCCAGCAGCCAAATCGGGTCTGGGACCCAGTACTTC.

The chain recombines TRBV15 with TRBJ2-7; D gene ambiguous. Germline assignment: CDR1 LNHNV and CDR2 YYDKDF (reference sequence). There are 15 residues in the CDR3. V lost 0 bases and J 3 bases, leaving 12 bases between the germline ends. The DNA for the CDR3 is TGTGCCACCAGCAGAGATATAACGCGTATCTACGAGCAGTACTTC. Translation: CATSRDITRIYEQYF.

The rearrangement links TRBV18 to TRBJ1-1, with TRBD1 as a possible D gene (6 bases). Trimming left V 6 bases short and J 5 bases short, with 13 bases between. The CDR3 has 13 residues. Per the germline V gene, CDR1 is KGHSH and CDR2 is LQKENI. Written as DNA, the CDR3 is TGTGCCAGCTCGCCAGGGGTGGGGACTGAAGCTTTCTTT. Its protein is CASSPGVGTEAFF. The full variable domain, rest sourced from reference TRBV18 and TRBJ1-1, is NAGVMQNPRHLVRRRGQEARLRCSPMKGHSHVYWYRQLPEEGLKFMVYLQKENIIDESGMPKERFSAEFPKEGPSILRIQQVVRGDSAAYFCASSPGVGTEAFFGQGTRLTVV.

The CDR3 coding sequence is TGTGCCAGCAGTTACTTATCTAGCGGGCAAGAGACCCAGTACTTC. Protein: CASSYLSSGQETQYF. The chain combines TRBV6-5 with TRBJ2-5, with TRBD2 identical over 8 bases. The CDR3 totals 15 residues. In germline, CDR1 is MNHEY, CDR2 SVGAGI. V was pared by 1 base and J by 2 bases, with 3 bases of the junction left unmatched.

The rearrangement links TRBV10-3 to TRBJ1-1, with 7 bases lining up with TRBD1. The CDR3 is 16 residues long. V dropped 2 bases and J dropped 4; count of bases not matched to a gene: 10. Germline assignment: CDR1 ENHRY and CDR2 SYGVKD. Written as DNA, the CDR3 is TGTGCCATCAGTGAGCCGGTGCAGGGGGGGGGCACTGAAGCTTTCTTT. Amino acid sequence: CAISEPVQGGGTEAFF.

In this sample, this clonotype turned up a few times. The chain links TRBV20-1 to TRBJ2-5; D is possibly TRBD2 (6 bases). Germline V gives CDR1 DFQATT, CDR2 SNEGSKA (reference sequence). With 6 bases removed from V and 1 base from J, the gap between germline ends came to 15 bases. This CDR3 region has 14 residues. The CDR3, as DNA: TGCAGTGCCGGGGACTGGCGCCGCCAAGAGACCCAGTACTTC. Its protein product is CSAGDWRRQETQYF.

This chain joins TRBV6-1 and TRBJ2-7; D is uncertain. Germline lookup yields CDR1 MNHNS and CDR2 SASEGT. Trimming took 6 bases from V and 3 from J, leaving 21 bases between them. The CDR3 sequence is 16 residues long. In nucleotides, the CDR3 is TGTGCCAGCAGCCGCCGCGGAGACGAACCTTACTACGAGCAGTACTTC. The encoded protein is CASSRRGDEPYYEQYF.

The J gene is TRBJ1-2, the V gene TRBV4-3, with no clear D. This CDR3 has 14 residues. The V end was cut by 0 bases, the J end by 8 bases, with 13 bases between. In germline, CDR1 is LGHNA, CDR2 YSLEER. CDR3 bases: TGCGCCAGCAGCCAAGATGGGCAGTTAGGCGGCTACACCTTC. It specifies CASSQDGQLGGYTF.

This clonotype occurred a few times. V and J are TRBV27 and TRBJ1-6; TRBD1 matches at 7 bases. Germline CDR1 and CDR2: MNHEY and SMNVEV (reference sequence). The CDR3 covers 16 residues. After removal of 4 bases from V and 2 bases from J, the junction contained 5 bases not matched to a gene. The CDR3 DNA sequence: TGTGCCAGCAGTTCCCGACAGGGCACCTATAATTCACCCCTCCACTTT. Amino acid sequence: CASSSRQGTYNSPLHF.

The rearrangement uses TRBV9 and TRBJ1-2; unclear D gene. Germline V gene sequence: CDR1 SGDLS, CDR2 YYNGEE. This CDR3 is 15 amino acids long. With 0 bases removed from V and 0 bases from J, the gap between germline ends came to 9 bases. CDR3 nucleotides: TGTGCCAGCAGCGTAGGGGCCGCGGCTAACTATGGCTACACCTTC. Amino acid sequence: CASSVGAAANYGYTF.

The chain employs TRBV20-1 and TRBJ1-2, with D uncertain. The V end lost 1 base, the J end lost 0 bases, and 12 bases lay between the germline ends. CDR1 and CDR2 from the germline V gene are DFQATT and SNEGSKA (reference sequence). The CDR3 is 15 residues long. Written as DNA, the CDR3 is TGCAGTGCTAGAGCCGATTCCAGTACTAACTATGGCTACACCTTC. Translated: CSARADSSTNYGYTF.

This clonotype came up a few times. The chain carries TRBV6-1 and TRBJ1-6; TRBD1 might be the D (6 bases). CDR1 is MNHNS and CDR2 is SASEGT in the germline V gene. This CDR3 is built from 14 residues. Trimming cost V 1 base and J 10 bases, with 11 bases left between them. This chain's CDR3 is CASSEGQGWSPLHF. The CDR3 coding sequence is TGTGCCAGCAGTGAAGGGCAGGGGTGGTCACCCCTCCACTTT.

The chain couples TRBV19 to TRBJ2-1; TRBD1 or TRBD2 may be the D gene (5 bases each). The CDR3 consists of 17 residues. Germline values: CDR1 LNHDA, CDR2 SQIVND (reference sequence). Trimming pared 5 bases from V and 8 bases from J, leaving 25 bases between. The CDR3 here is CASSVPSLGVRYHEQFF. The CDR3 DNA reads TGTGCCAGTAGTGTCCCCTCATTGGGGGTCAGGTATCATGAGCAGTTCTTC.

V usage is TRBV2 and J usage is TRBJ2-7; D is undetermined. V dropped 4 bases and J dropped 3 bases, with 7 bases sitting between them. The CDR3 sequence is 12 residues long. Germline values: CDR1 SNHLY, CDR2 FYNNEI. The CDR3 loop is CASSVLGYEQYF. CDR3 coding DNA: TGTGCCAGCAGTGTCCTAGGCTACGAGCAGTACTTC.

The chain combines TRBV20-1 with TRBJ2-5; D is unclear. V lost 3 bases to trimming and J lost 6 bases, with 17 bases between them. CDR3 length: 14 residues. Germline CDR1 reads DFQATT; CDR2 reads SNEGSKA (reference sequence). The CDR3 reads CSASGPPRQQTQYF. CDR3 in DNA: TGCAGTGCTAGCGGACCCCCGAGGCAACAGACCCAGTACTTC.

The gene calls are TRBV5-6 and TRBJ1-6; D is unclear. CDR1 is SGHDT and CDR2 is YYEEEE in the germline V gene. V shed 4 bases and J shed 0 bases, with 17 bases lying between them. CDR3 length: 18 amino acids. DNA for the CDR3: TGTGCCAGCAGCCTCCCGTACGCGGTCGGCTCCTATAATTCACCCCTCCACTTT. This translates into CASSLPYAVGSYNSPLHF.

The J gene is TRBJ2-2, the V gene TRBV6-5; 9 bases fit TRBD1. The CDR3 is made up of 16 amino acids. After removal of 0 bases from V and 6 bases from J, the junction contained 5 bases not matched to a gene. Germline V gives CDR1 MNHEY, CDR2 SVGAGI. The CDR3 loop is CASSYSPGQGSGELFF. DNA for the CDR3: TGTGCCAGCAGTTACTCACCGGGACAGGGATCCGGGGAGCTGTTTTTT.

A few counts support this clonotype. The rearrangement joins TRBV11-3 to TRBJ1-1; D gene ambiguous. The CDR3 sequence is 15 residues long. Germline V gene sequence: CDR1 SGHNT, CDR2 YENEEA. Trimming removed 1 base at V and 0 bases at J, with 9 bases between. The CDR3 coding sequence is TGTGCCAGCAGCTTAGTTCGGAAAATGAACACTGAAGCTTTCTTT. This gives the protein CASSLVRKMNTEAFF.

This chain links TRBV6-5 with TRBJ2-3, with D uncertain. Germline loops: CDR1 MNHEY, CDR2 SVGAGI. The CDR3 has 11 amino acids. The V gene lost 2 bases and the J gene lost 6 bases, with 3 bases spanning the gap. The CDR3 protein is CASSYVDTQYF. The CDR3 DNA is TGTGCCAGCAGTTACGTGGATACGCAGTATTTT.

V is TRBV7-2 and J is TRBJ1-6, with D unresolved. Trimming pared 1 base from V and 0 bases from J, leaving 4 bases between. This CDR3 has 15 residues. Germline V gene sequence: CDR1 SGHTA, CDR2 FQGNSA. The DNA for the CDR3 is TGTGCCAGCAGCTTAGTTGGCTCCTATAATTCACCCCTCCACTTT. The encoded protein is CASSLVGSYNSPLHF.

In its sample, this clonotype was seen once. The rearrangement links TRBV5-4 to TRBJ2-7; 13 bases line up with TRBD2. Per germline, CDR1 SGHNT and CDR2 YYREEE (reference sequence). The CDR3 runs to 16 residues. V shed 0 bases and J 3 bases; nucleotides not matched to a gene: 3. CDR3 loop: CASSLGTSGGNYEQYF. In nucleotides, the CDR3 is TGTGCCAGCAGCTTGGGGACTAGCGGGGGTAACTACGAGCAGTACTTC.

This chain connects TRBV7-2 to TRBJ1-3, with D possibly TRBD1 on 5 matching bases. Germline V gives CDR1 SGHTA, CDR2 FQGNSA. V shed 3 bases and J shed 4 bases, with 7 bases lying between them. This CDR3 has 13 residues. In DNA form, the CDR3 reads TGTGCCAGCAGCTTGGGGCACGGAAACACCATATATTTT. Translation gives CASSLGHGNTIYF.

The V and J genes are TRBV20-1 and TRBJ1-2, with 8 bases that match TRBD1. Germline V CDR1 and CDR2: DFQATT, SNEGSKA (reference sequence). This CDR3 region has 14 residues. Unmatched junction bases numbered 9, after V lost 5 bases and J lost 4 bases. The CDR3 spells CSAPGTGASYGYTF. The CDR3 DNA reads TGCAGTGCTCCCGGGACAGGCGCCTCCTATGGCTACACCTTC.

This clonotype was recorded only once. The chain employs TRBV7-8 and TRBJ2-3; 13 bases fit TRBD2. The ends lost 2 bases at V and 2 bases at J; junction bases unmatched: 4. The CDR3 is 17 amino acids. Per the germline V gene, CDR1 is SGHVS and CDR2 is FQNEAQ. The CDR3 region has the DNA TGTGCCAGCAGCTTAAGCGGACTAGCGGGGGTCACAGATACGCAGTATTTT. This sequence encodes CASSLSGLAGVTDTQYF.

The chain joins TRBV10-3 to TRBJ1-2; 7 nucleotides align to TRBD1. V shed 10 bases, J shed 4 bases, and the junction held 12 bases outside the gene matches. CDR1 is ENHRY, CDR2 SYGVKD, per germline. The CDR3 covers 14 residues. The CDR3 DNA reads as TGTGCCACCCTACGACAGGGCGGTGTCTATGGCTACACCTTC. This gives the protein CATLRQGGVYGYTF.

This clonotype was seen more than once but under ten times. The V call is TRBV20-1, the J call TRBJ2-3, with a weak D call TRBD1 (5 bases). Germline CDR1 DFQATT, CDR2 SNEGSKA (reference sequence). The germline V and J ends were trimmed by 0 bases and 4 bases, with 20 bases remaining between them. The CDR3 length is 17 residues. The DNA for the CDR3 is TGCAGTGCTAGAGACTTGCTACGACGGACAAACGCAGATACGCAGTATTTT. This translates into CSARDLLRRTNADTQYF.

The CDR3 loop is CAWKWGRGKDTQYF. CDR3 sequence (DNA): TGTGCCTGGAAATGGGGCAGGGGCAAGGATACGCAGTATTTT. J is TRBJ2-3 and V is TRBV30, with D possibly matching TRBD1 (6 bases). Germline-derived CDR1 and CDR2 are GTSNPN and SVGIG (reference sequence). The CDR3 is 14 residues long. Deletions cut 4 bases from V and 6 bases from J, with 17 bases between.

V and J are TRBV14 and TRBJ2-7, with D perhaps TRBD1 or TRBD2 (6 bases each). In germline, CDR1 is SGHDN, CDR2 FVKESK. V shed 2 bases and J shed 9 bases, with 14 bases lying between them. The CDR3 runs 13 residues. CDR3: CASSQSGALRQYF. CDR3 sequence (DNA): TGTGCCAGCAGCCAATCGGGGGCATTACGGCAGTACTTC. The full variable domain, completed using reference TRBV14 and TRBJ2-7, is EAGVTQFPSHSVIEKGQTVTLRCDPISGHDNLYWYRRVMGKEIKFLLHFVKESKQDESGMPNNRFLAERTGGTYSTLKVQPAELEDSGVYFCASSQSGALRQYFGPGTRLTVT.